This T cell receptor (beta chain) stems from a study of blood T cell repertoires in COVID-19. About the research overall: Samples taken during acute and convalescent COVID-19 were collected in the United States, Italy and Spain. T cells, B-cell-depleted T cells, or PBMCs supplied cDNA or gDNA.

The authors' processing: Counts of nucleated cells, estimated from reference gene primer amplification, were obtained. The table came from immunoSEQ multiplex PCR; TCRdb's copy has only in-frame clones and leaves some out. V and J calls and clone size are copied from that table; D and trimming were computed from the DNA. In the table there are 250,000 or so clones, 84% of which are singletons. The CDR3 is 13 amino acids. Trimming shortened V by 5 bases and J by 6 bases, and 13 bases separated the two germline ends. The specimen was peripheral blood. The chain combines TRBV12-3 or TRBV12-4 with TRBJ1-2; D may be TRBD1 (6 bases). This receptor was identified in a man between 60 and 75 years old with acute or convalescent COVID-19. CDR3 DNA sequence: TGTGCCAGCAGTAACGAACAGGGACATGGCTACACCTTC. Protein: CASSNEQGHGYTF.